This TCR beta chain was profiled in a study of siplizumab effects on memory and regulatory T cells (dated by TCRdb to the late 2010s). Background for the entire study: The effect of the anti-CD2 antibody siplizumab on alloreactive T-cell subsets was examined in allogeneic mixed lymphocyte reactions constructed from human PBMCs. Study-wide conclusions, independent of this receptor: Sequences below about 10^-5 frequency were poorly captured, so only a minor fraction of alloreactive clones could be mapped to unstimulated subsets. Among mappable alloreactive CD4+ clones, an average Treg-derived fraction of about 70% was observed with siplizumab, compared with 26.9% in control reactions. Compared with memory T cells, unstimulated naive T cells appeared more diverse, and naive cells seemed to make a substantial contribution to the alloresponse. Roughly 80-97% of proliferating CD4+ or CD8+ clones could not be assigned a naive or memory phenotype. Siplizumab significantly lowered the cumulative frequency of alloreactive sequences that could be traced to unstimulated CD4+ memory T cells. No functional confirmation was obtained for the suppressive function of proliferating Tregs from siplizumab cultures.

Sorted unstimulated T cells and proliferating T cells recovered from mixed lymphocyte reactions underwent TCRbeta CDR3 sequencing. Fresh whole blood from over 8 HLA-typed healthy donors was used to isolate PBMCs. To map where alloreactive clones came from, CD4+ regulatory T cells in the unstimulated state were FACS-sorted. On this clone itself: This clone's antigen is unknown. Base qualities are missing; no much larger clone stands one base away.

The germline ends are 18 bases apart after V is trimmed by 3 bases and J by 0 bases. The CDR3 contains 17 residues, cysteine and phenylalanine counted. Solely the CDR3 DNA is kept, with 51 bases framed from the first base. CDR1 and CDR2, per the germline V gene, are SGDLS and YYNGEE. The library was made by the immunoSEQ multiplex PCR assay. The deep sequencing platform assayed about 10^5 TCR templates per sample. Genomic DNA extracted from sorted T cells was used for TCRbeta CDR3 sequencing. As for the authors' bioinformatics: The R programming language was used for clonal analysis of the TCRbeta CDR3 data. Unstimulated samples were compared with post-reaction CFSE-low samples to define alloreactive CD4+ and CD8+ clones. Alloreactive CD4+ clones were assigned to regulatory or non-regulatory origin by matching sequences to sorted unstimulated Treg and non-Treg repertoires. TCRdb took over this immuneACCESS table, retaining in-frame rearrangements with V and J assigned. Such tables are incomplete; in checked studies, under half of the missing clones stem from an unresolved V gene, and the remainder is unexplained. The V and J calls and clone size are taken from that table; D and trimming were inferred from the DNA. Recorded for this sample are 100,000 or so clones; 92% of them occurred a single time. Of the sample, 0.55% to 0.95% is held by the ten largest clones.

Sequenced input: Tregs sorted from blood. The rearrangement combines TRBV9 with TRBJ1-2; possibly the D gene is TRBD1, per 5 matching bases. This receptor was identified in a human donor in good health. The sequenced DNA: TGTGCCAGCAGCGGAAAGTCGGGGGGAATATCTAACTATGGCTACACCTTC. Translated, this is CASSGKSGGISNYGYTF.